What follows are 20 T cell receptor beta chains derived from one specimen sequenced in a study of cytomegalovirus exposure and HLA in healthy donors (dated by TCRdb to 2017 to 2019). Library prep was done by the immunoSEQ multiplex PCR assay. A mixture of 60 forward primers for TCR Vbeta segments and 13 reverse primers for TCR Jbeta segments was used in the multiplex PCR. TCRdb re-hosts the immuneACCESS table, in-frame sequences only. Its copies lack some clones; in the studies checked, an unresolved V gene accounts for under half of them, and the cause for the rest is not known. This sample holds around 140,000 clones; roughly three fifths were observed only once. Approximately 6.5% of the sample comes from the top ten. The specimen sequenced was PBMCs. These receptor sequences come from a woman aged 55-70 years in good health and CMV-seronegative.

This clone has only a few counts. The chain links TRBV5-6 to TRBJ2-3; 8 bases agree with TRBD1. V shed 4 bases and J 3 bases; nucleotides not matched to a gene: 7. Per germline, CDR1 SGHDT and CDR2 YYEEEE. The CDR3 sequence is 15 residues long. CDR3 coding DNA: TGTGCCAGCAGCCGGGGCCAGGGGGCAACAGATACGCAGTATTTT. Its protein product is CASSRGQGATDTQYF.

The V call is TRBV19, the J call TRBJ2-3; 7 bases are a match to TRBD2. Germline assignment: CDR1 LNHDA and CDR2 SQIVND (reference sequence). CDR3 length: 17 amino acids. The V and J ends lost 4 bases and 5 bases, in that order; junction bases with no gene match: 15. CDR3 region: CASSSDLGEGPKDTQYF. CDR3 nucleotides: TGTGCCAGTAGTAGTGATTTAGGGGAGGGCCCGAAAGATACGCAGTATTTT.

The genes are TRBV9 and TRBJ1-2; 8 bases line up with TRBD1. Germline CDR1 SGDLS, CDR2 YYNGEE. With 0 bases clipped from V and 1 base from J, the junction kept 5 bases outside the gene matches. This CDR3 contains 16 residues. This CDR3 is CASSVAWTGLNYGYTF. The CDR3, as DNA: TGTGCCAGCAGCGTAGCGTGGACAGGGCTTAACTATGGCTACACCTTC.

This clone was detected a few times. V usage is TRBV7-9 and J usage is TRBJ2-1, with D unclear. From germline, CDR1 is SEHNR and CDR2 FQNEAQ (reference sequence). The V and J ends lost 4 bases and 4 bases respectively, with 11 bases between them. This CDR3 is 14 amino acids long. This chain's CDR3 is CASSSTTRYNEQFF. The CDR3 DNA reads TGTGCCAGCAGCTCAACTACCCGGTACAATGAGCAGTTCTTC.

For the CDR3, the DNA is TGTGCCAGCAGCTCCGAACAGAGAAATGAGCAGTTCTTC. It is translated as CASSSEQRNEQFF. The chain employs TRBV11-1 and TRBJ2-1; no clear D gene. V was cut by 4 bases and J by 7 bases, with 11 bases left in between. The CDR3 length is 13 residues. Germline CDR1 is SGHAT and CDR2 is FQDESV (reference sequence). The entire variable domain, with the rest obtained from reference TRBV11-1 and TRBJ2-1, is as follows: EAEVAQSPRYKITEKSQAVAFWCDPISGHATLYWYRQILGQGPELLVQFQDESVVDDSQLPKDRFSAERLKGVDSTLKIQPAELGDSAMYLCASSSEQRNEQFFGPGTRLTVL.

This clone was observed a handful of times. The gene calls are TRBV7-2 and TRBJ1-2; TRBD1 is a possible D gene (5 bases). Germline V CDR1 and CDR2: SGHTA, FQGNSA. CDR3 length: 14 amino acids. Trimming cost V 5 bases and J 3 bases, with 13 bases left between them. The CDR3: CASSPPRGYYGYTF. In DNA form, the CDR3 reads TGTGCCAGCAGCCCACCCCGGGGGTACTATGGCTACACCTTC. The whole variable domain, filled in from reference TRBV7-2 and TRBJ1-2, reads GAGVSQSPSNKVTEKGKDVELRCDPISGHTALYWYRQSLGQGLEFLIYFQGNSAPDKSGLPSDRFSAERTGGSVSTLTIQRTQQEDSAVYLCASSPPRGYYGYTFGSGTRLTVV.

CDR3 region: CASSGFGEQFF. The CDR3 coding sequence is TGTGCCAGCAGTGGGTTCGGTGAGCAGTTCTTC. The J gene is TRBJ2-1, the V gene TRBV2; D not certain. V lost 4 bases and J lost 9, with 7 bases in between. This CDR3 region has 11 residues. Per germline, CDR1 SNHLY and CDR2 FYNNEI.

The CDR3 DNA is TGCGCCAGCAGCATACAGGGACAGGGAAACGAGCAGTACTTC. Translating it yields CASSIQGQGNEQYF. V is TRBV5-1 and J is TRBJ2-5; TRBD1 matches at 9 bases. The end of the DNA fits TRBJ2-7 better, so the J call may be wrong. CDR1 is SGHRS, CDR2 YFSETQ, per germline. The CDR3 consists of 14 residues.

The genes are TRBV29-1 and TRBJ2-3; 14 bases agree with TRBD2. The junction had 6 bases not matched to a gene; V was cut back by 6 bases and J by 4 bases. From germline, CDR1 is SQVTM and CDR2 ANQGSEA. The CDR3 loop spans 15 amino acids. The CDR3 DNA is TGCAGCGTCACTCGGACTAGCGGGAGGTCAGATACGCAGTATTTT. Translation gives CSVTRTSGRSDTQYF.

A few counts support this clone. This sequence joins TRBV14 and TRBJ2-1; 11 bases map to TRBD2. Germline V gene lookup returns CDR1 SGHDN and CDR2 FVKESK. The CDR3 is made up of 19 amino acids. The J segment lost 2 bases and the V segment lost 1 base, leaving 10 bases of the junction unmatched. CDR3 DNA sequence: TGTGCCAGCAGCCAAGTCCTAGCGGGGGGCCTCAGAACCTACAATGAGCAGTTCTTC. This encodes CASSQVLAGGLRTYNEQFF. The full variable domain, rest sourced from reference TRBV14 and TRBJ2-1, is EAGVTQFPSHSVIEKGQTVTLRCDPISGHDNLYWYRRVMGKEIKFLLHFVKESKQDESGMPNNRFLAERTGGTYSTLKVQPAELEDSGVYFCASSQVLAGGLRTYNEQFFGPGTRLTVL.

The J gene is TRBJ1-6, the V gene TRBV7-6, with no clear D. V lost 1 base to trimming and J lost 0 bases, with 4 bases between them. The CDR3 runs 15 residues. Germline V gene lookup returns CDR1 SGHVS and CDR2 FNYEAQ. CDR3 in DNA: TGTGCCAGCAGCTTAGGGAGCTCCTATAATTCACCCCTCCACTTT. Protein: CASSLGSSYNSPLHF.

This clone has just one count. The junction differs from germline at one of its ends, possibly a read error. V gene TRBV7-3 combines with J gene TRBJ2-7; 13 nucleotides match TRBD2. Germline assignment: CDR1 SGHTA and CDR2 FQGTGA. This CDR3 spans 15 amino acids. The CDR3 reads CASSLTSGGAYEQYF. Here the CDR3 DNA reads TGTGCCAGCAGCCTAACTAGCGGGGGGGCCTACGAGCAGTACTTC.

This clone was detected once. The V gene is TRBV19, the J gene TRBJ2-2, with a tentative D call TRBD2 (5 bases). From germline, CDR1 is LNHDA and CDR2 SQIVND (reference sequence). The CDR3 consists of 15 residues. Between the trimmed V and J ends, which lost 7 bases and 2 bases, there was a span of 14 bases. CDR3 sequence reads: CASNIGSSNTGELFF. CDR3 nucleotide sequence: TGTGCCAGTAATATTGGGAGTTCCAACACCGGGGAGCTGTTTTTT.

The chain combines TRBV28 with TRBJ2-7; TRBD1 matches at 8 bases. The CDR3 is 13 amino acids. CDR1 is MDHEN and CDR2 is SYDVKM in the germline V gene. With V trimmed by 7 bases and J by 4 bases, 6 bases remained unmatched. The CDR3 is CASNSGGWYEQYF. CDR3 DNA: TGTGCCAGCAACTCAGGGGGCTGGTACGAGCAGTACTTC.

This clone has more than one count but fewer than ten. The genes are TRBV11-2 and TRBJ2-7; no firm D call. CDR3 length: 14 residues. CDR1 is SGHAT and CDR2 is FQNNGV in the germline V gene. V lost 5 bases and J lost 1, with 12 bases in between. DNA for the CDR3: TGTGCCAGCAGCAATACTCCATTGTCCTACGAGCAGTACTTC. It encodes CASSNTPLSYEQYF.

Remarks on this clone: This specimen includes other DNA sequences encoding the same CDR3. This chain joins TRBV27 and TRBJ1-1; 8 nucleotides align to TRBD1. The CDR3 has 14 amino acids. J lost 6 bases, V lost 6 bases, and 9 bases had no gene match. Germline loops: CDR1 MNHEY, CDR2 SMNVEV (reference sequence). The CDR3 nucleotides read TGTGCCAGCAGCCGTGCGCAGGGGGCTGCTGAAGCTTTCTTT. Its translation: CASSRAQGAAEAFF.

This clone has a single count. V usage is TRBV27 and J usage is TRBJ1-2, with 7 bases matching TRBD1. The CDR3 has 14 residues. Germline V gene data show CDR1 as MNHEY and CDR2 as SMNVEV (reference sequence). J gave up 7 bases and V 4 bases, and 9 bases lay outside the gene matches. The DNA for the CDR3 is TGTGCCAGCAGTTCTCCGGACAGGCGGGGTGGCTACACCTTC. This translates into CASSSPDRRGGYTF.

V is TRBV6-7 and J is TRBJ1-5, with 8 bases identical to TRBD1. TRBV6-7 is an ORF; its function is uncertain. The V segment lost 2 bases and the J segment 5 bases; nucleotides outside the gene matches: 14. The CDR3 sequence is 18 residues long. This chain's CDR3 is CASSYVKFGQGTDQPQHF. Written as DNA, the CDR3 is TGTGCCAGCAGTTACGTGAAATTCGGACAGGGAACTGATCAGCCCCAGCATTTT.

CDR3 in amino acids: CASTLQETTDTQYF. The CDR3 DNA follows: TGCGCCAGCACGTTACAGGAGACCACAGATACGCAGTATTTT. The chain employs TRBV5-1 and TRBJ2-3, with a weak D call TRBD1 (5 bases). V was cut by 6 bases and J by 2 bases, with 13 bases left in between. Per germline, CDR1 SGHRS and CDR2 YFSETQ. CDR3 length: 14 amino acids.

The CDR3 bases are TGCGCCAGCAGCTTGGCCGGGCTACAGGGCGATGAGCAGTTCTTC. It yields the protein CASSLAGLQGDEQFF. The chain joins TRBV5-1 to TRBJ2-1; possibly TRBD1 for D (6 bases). There are 15 residues in the CDR3. V was shortened by 0 bases and J by 8 bases, with 15 bases between the two germline ends. In germline, CDR1 is SGHRS, CDR2 YFSETQ.